Listed here is a single T cell receptor (beta chain). Its antigen remains unidentified. Sequencing used immunoSEQ v3. Produced via immunoSEQ multiplex PCR; TCRdb's table is partial and in-frame only. The profile shows over 15,000 clones, less than 80% of them singletons. The record originates from a study of TIL therapy for anti-PD-1-resistant metastatic lung cancer. Looking at the study overall: Tumors were harvested before any PD-1/PD-L1 blockade. Median tumor PD-L1 proportion score was about 6%. The study, taken as a whole, reports: The baseline peripheral repertoire was partially replaced by infused TIL clonotypes that later decayed.

This sample's time point: pre-treatment sample, taken before nivolumab and TIL therapy. The V gene lost 4 bases and the J gene lost 1 base, with 5 bases spanning the gap. This CDR3 comprises 12 residues. Per the germline V gene, CDR1 is SQVTM and CDR2 is ANQGSEA. The rearrangement uses TRBV29-1 and TRBJ1-5; D gene ambiguous. This TCR derives from a person aged 25-79 years with non-small cell lung cancer. The sequences come from blood, collected at baseline. The CDR3 nucleotides read TGCAGCGTTGCACAGAGCAATCAGCCCCAGCATTTT. Translated: CSVAQSNQPQHF.